Below are 30 T cell receptor beta chains sequenced from a single sample in a study of blood T cell repertoires in COVID-19. Sequencing was performed with immunoSEQ multiplex PCR; in TCRdb, only in-frame clones are kept and a portion is missing. The data show over 400,000 clones, with around nine tenths seen just once and less than 9% held by the top ten. Sequenced input: peripheral blood. These receptors all come from a woman between 50 and 59 years old with COVID-19, enrolled during active disease.

V and J are TRBV6-6 and TRBJ2-7; D not resolved. Germline V gene data show CDR1 as MNHNY and CDR2 as SVGAGI (reference sequence). This CDR3 is built from 11 residues. Here the CDR3 reads CVAGSSYEQYF. Here the CDR3 DNA reads TGTGTGGCAGGCAGCTCCTACGAGCAGTACTTC.

The V gene is TRBV28, the J gene TRBJ1-2; the match to TRBD1 covers 9 bases. CDR3 size: 13 residues. V shed 3 bases, J shed 6 bases, and the junction held 2 bases outside the gene matches. Germline loops: CDR1 MDHEN, CDR2 SYDVKM. The CDR3 nucleotides are TGTGCCAGCAGTTTGACAGGGGGGCATGGCTACACCTTC. Protein sequence: CASSLTGGHGYTF.

This chain connects TRBV6-5 to TRBJ1-3, with 7 bases lining up with TRBD1. This CDR3 contains 15 residues. The germline gives CDR1 MNHEY, CDR2 SVGAGI. Trimming at V came to 5 bases and at J to 0 bases, leaving 4 bases not matched to a gene. CDR3 loop: CASSRDSRSGNTIYF. The CDR3 DNA reads as TGTGCCAGCAGTCGGGACAGCCGCTCTGGAAACACCATATATTTT.

The chain uses TRBV6-1 and TRBJ2-2; TRBD2 matches 10 bases. Germline loops: CDR1 MNHNS, CDR2 SASEGT. The CDR3 is made up of 16 amino acids. V trimming: 4 bases; J trimming: 1 base; junction bases outside the gene matches: 3. CDR3 loop: CASSATSGVNTGELFF. The CDR3 DNA reads as TGTGCCAGCAGTGCCACTAGCGGGGTGAACACCGGGGAGCTGTTTTTT.

V is TRBV5-1 and J is TRBJ1-2; 10 bases fit TRBD1. V lost 6 bases, J lost 12 bases, and 23 bases stayed unmatched. The length of the CDR3 is 17 residues. CDR1 SGHRS and CDR2 YFSETQ come from the germline V gene. CDR3 sequence reads: CASKSGGTGAGWAKNTF. The CDR3 region has the DNA TGCGCCAGCAAATCCGGAGGGACAGGGGCCGGGTGGGCTAAGAACACCTTC.

This chain joins TRBV5-1 and TRBJ2-7; 14 bases are a match to TRBD2. The CDR3 totals 15 residues. Trimming took 4 bases from V and 7 from J; bases not matched to a gene: 7. The V gene's germline CDR1 is SGHRS and CDR2 YFSETQ. CDR3 loop: CASSLGTSGGREQYF. In DNA, the CDR3 is TGCGCCAGCAGCCTAGGGACTAGCGGGGGTCGGGAGCAGTACTTC. Full variable domain (missing parts from reference TRBV5-1 and TRBJ2-7): KAGVTQTPRYLIKTRGQQVTLSCSPISGHRSVSWYQQTPGQGLQFLFEYFSETQRNKGNFPGRFSGRQFSNSRSEMNVSTLELGDSALYLCASSLGTSGGREQYFGPGTRLTVT.

This clone was seen repeatedly, ten times or more. The CDR3: CASSYSGGNTGELFF. CDR3 bases: TGTGCCAGCAGCTACTCGGGGGGGAACACCGGGGAGCTGTTTTTT. The genes are TRBV7-3 and TRBJ2-2; 7 bases map to TRBD2. This CDR3 region has 15 residues. The trim removed 4 bases at V and 1 base at J, leaving 3 bases unmatched. Germline loops: CDR1 SGHTA, CDR2 FQGTGA.

This clone was detected once. This sequence joins TRBV7-6 and TRBJ1-3; TRBD1 matches 9 bases. V trimming: 1 base; J trimming: 1 base; junction bases outside the gene matches: 5. This CDR3 region has 17 residues. Germline values: CDR1 SGHVS, CDR2 FNYEAQ. This CDR3 reads CASSLGGQGKSGNTIYF. The CDR3 bases are TGTGCCAGCAGCTTAGGGGGACAGGGAAAATCTGGAAACACCATATATTTT.

This clone was detected once. The chain employs TRBV9 and TRBJ2-2, with 8 bases identical to TRBD2. In germline, CDR1 is SGDLS, CDR2 YYNGEE. The length of the CDR3 is 13 residues. The junction had 4 bases not matched to a gene; V was cut back by 6 bases and J by 6 bases. The CDR3 spells CASTRGDAGELFF. DNA of the CDR3: TGTGCCAGCACGCGGGGGGACGCCGGGGAGCTGTTTTTT.

This CDR3 is CASSLVTGEAFF. The CDR3 DNA reads as TGTGCCAGCAGTTTAGTAACCGGTGAGGCTTTCTTT. The V and J genes are TRBV12-3 or TRBV12-4 and TRBJ1-1; D call uncertain. This CDR3 is built from 12 residues. V was shortened by 1 base and J by 11 bases, with 11 bases between the two germline ends.

The chain joins TRBV11-2 to TRBJ1-2; D may be TRBD1 (5 bases). CDR1 is SGHAT, CDR2 FQNNGV, per germline. V lost 4 bases and J lost 2, with 14 bases in between. CDR3 size: 15 residues. CDR3 nucleotides: TGTGCCAGCAGCTCCTCAGGGATAGGGAACTATGGCTACACCTTC. Protein: CASSSSGIGNYGYTF.

This rearrangement joins TRBV29-1 to TRBJ1-2; 7 bases match TRBD1. From germline, CDR1 is SQVTM and CDR2 ANQGSEA. J gave up 6 bases and V 3 bases, and 7 bases lay outside the gene matches. This CDR3 contains 13 residues. DNA of the CDR3: TGCAGCGTTGACGACCCAGGGGGGAATGGCTACACCTTC. Its translation is CSVDDPGGNGYTF.

The CDR3 nucleotides are TGTGCCAGTAGCCTTGGCTGGGGGGGGGCCGACTATGGCTACACCTTC. Protein: CASSLGWGGADYGYTF. This chain uses TRBV19 with TRBJ1-2, with a weak D call TRBD1 (6 bases). Trimming took 6 bases from V and 3 from J, leaving 20 bases between them. CDR3 length: 16 residues. In germline, CDR1 is LNHDA, CDR2 SQIVND (reference sequence).

V and J are TRBV6-5 and TRBJ1-1; 9 bases map to TRBD1. V lost 3 bases to trimming and J lost 10 bases; unmatched junction nucleotides: 6. Germline CDR1 reads MNHEY; CDR2 reads SVGAGI. The CDR3 has 13 amino acids. The CDR3 region is CASSYADRGRAFF. The CDR3 nucleotides are TGTGCCAGCAGTTATGCGGACAGGGGACGAGCTTTCTTT.

Of note for this clone: The sample has other DNA sequences that encode this CDR3 too. The rearrangement links TRBV5-8 to TRBJ2-7; 8 positions agree with TRBD2. Unmatched junction bases numbered 3, after V lost 0 bases and J lost 1 base. Germline V gene sequence: CDR1 SGHTS, CDR2 YDEGEE. The CDR3 has 15 residues. In nucleotides, the CDR3 is TGTGCCAGCAGCTTGGAGGGGACTAGTTCCTACGAGCAGTACTTC. Encoded protein: CASSLEGTSSYEQYF.

This chain links TRBV6-5 with TRBJ1-4; TRBD1 is a possible D gene (5 bases). CDR1 MNHEY and CDR2 SVGAGI come from the germline V gene. The CDR3 consists of 14 residues. Trimming removed 4 bases from V and 5 bases from J, with 11 bases in between. The CDR3 protein is CASSSRQTNEKLFF. The CDR3, as DNA: TGTGCCAGCAGTTCCAGACAGACGAATGAAAAACTGTTTTTT.

This chain joins TRBV4-1 and TRBJ2-2; D is unclear. Germline CDR1 is MGHRA and CDR2 is YSYEKL. The germline V and J ends were trimmed by 1 base and 2 bases, with 8 bases remaining between them. The CDR3 contains 15 residues. The CDR3 DNA reads as TGCGCCAGCAGCCAAGGTAACAGAAACACCGGGGAGCTGTTTTTT. As protein: CASSQGNRNTGELFF.

The chain combines TRBV28 with TRBJ2-1, with 8 positions matching TRBD1. The CDR3 covers 18 residues. After removal of 3 bases from V and 10 bases from J, the junction contained 20 bases not matched to a gene. The germline gives CDR1 MDHEN, CDR2 SYDVKM. In DNA form, the CDR3 reads TGTGCCAGCAGTTTTCTGGGGCGCGTAGGACAGGGATTCGGGGAGCAGTTCTTC. This translates into CASSFLGRVGQGFGEQFF.

Only a few counts were recorded for this clone. V usage is TRBV6-1 and J usage is TRBJ1-4; D ambiguous. The CDR3 is made up of 15 amino acids. The V gene lost 0 bases and the J gene lost 4 bases, with 9 bases spanning the gap. CDR1 and CDR2 (germline): MNHNS, SASEGT. CDR3 sequence (DNA): TGTGCCAGCAGTGAAGCGGCCGGGGTTAATGAAAAACTGTTTTTT. Translation: CASSEAAGVNEKLFF.

J is TRBJ1-2 and V is TRBV5-1; 7 nucleotides agree with TRBD1. With V trimmed by 7 bases and J by 2 bases, 5 bases remained unmatched. CDR3 length equals 13 residues. Germline V gene data show CDR1 as SGHRS and CDR2 as YFSETQ. The CDR3 DNA sequence: TGCGCCAGCCGCCTGACAGGGAACTATGGCTACACCTTC. Translated, it gives CASRLTGNYGYTF.

The V call is TRBV12-3 or TRBV12-4, the J call TRBJ1-1; D not certain. The CDR3 loop spans 13 amino acids. V was cut by 7 bases and J by 0 bases, with 9 bases left in between. CDR3 protein: CASTFGVNTEAFF. As DNA, the CDR3 is TGTGCCAGCACATTCGGAGTGAACACTGAAGCTTTCTTT.

This clone was seen just once. The V and J genes are TRBV5-5 and TRBJ2-7; D is perhaps TRBD1 (6 bases). The V gene's germline CDR1 is SGHKS and CDR2 YYEKEE (reference sequence). The CDR3 runs 14 residues. The V end was cut by 0 bases, the J end by 3 bases, with 10 bases between. The CDR3 DNA reads TGTGCCAGCAGCTTGGAGAGGGGGAGCTACGAGCAGTACTTC. As protein: CASSLERGSYEQYF.

The genes are TRBV4-2 and TRBJ1-3, with a tentative D call TRBD1 (6 bases). The CDR3 length is 15 residues. Germline V lookup: CDR1 LGHNA, CDR2 YNFKEQ. The ends were cut back, 2 bases at V and 4 bases at J, with 12 bases in the middle. The CDR3 bases are TGTGCCAGCAGCCAACCTACAGGGCACGGAAACACCATATATTTT. Translating gives CASSQPTGHGNTIYF.

This sequence joins TRBV6-5 and TRBJ1-5, with D perhaps matching TRBD1 (6 bases). CDR3 length: 13 amino acids. In germline, CDR1 is MNHEY, CDR2 SVGAGI. V lost 5 bases, J lost 2 bases, and 7 bases lay in between. The CDR3 bases are TGTGCCAGCAGTAACAGGGGCAATCAGCCCCAGCATTTT. Translation: CASSNRGNQPQHF.

The chain recombines TRBV13 with TRBJ1-5; D remains ambiguous. The CDR3 is made up of 13 amino acids. Trimming shortened V by 0 bases and J by 11 bases, and 11 bases separated the two germline ends. Germline CDR1 PRHDT, CDR2 FYEKMQ (reference sequence). For the CDR3, the DNA is TGTGCCAGCAGCTTAGGGCGGCAAAAAGCCCAGCATTTT. Its translation: CASSLGRQKAQHF.

The chain links TRBV7-7 to TRBJ1-1; tentative D call: TRBD1 (6 bases). This CDR3 region has 14 residues. The germline V gene encodes CDR1 SSHAT and CDR2 FNYEAQ (reference sequence). V was cut by 5 bases and J by 3 bases, with 13 bases left in between. For the CDR3, the DNA is TGTGCCAGCAGCCAATATCAGGGGCACACTGAAGCTTTCTTT. Encoded protein: CASSQYQGHTEAFF.

The chain combines TRBV27 with TRBJ1-2; 10 bases are shared with TRBD1. CDR1 MNHEY and CDR2 SMNVEV come from the germline V gene (reference sequence). The CDR3 has 15 residues. The V gene end was trimmed by 5 bases and the J gene end by 8 bases; junction bases not matched to a gene: 11. Here the CDR3 reads CASSPWTGGAWGYTF. DNA of the CDR3: TGTGCCAGCAGTCCCTGGACAGGGGGTGCCTGGGGCTACACCTTC.

V usage is TRBV7-9 and J usage is TRBJ2-1, with 9 nucleotides matching TRBD1. The V gene's germline CDR1 is SEHNR and CDR2 FQNEAQ (reference sequence). Trimming cost V 1 base and J 6 bases; bases outside gene matches: 1. The CDR3 sequence is 14 residues long. Here the CDR3 reads CASSLGQGGNEQFF. The CDR3 bases are TGTGCCAGCAGCTTAGGACAGGGGGGCAATGAGCAGTTCTTC.

This clone was observed a handful of times. This chain links TRBV5-6 with TRBJ1-2; TRBD1 agrees at 10 bases. V dropped 1 base and J dropped 6; count of bases not matched to a gene: 6. In germline, CDR1 is SGHDT, CDR2 YYEEEE. The CDR3 spans 15 residues. In DNA form, the CDR3 reads TGTGCCAGCAGCTTGATTAGACAGGGGGCCGATGGCTACACCTTC. Translation gives CASSLIRQGADGYTF.

The rearrangement uses TRBV3-1 (or the pseudogene TRBV3-2) and TRBJ1-2; 8 bases align to TRBD1. V shed 0 bases, J shed 6 bases, and the junction held 0 bases outside the gene matches. The V gene's germline CDR1 is LGHDT and CDR2 YNNKEL (reference sequence). The CDR3 is 13 residues long. Here the CDR3 reads CASSQETGDGYTF. The DNA of the CDR3 is TGTGCCAGCAGCCAAGAGACAGGGGATGGCTACACCTTC.